These 17 T cell receptor beta chains came from one sample sequenced in a study of cytomegalovirus exposure and HLA in healthy donors. A multiplex PCR was run with 60 Vbeta primers and 13 Jbeta primers. Sequenced by immunoSEQ multiplex PCR; TCRdb stores in-frame clones only, minus some. Of some 160,000 clones listed, about 84% are singletons. The sample was PBMCs. The receptor source for this set is a man aged 45-65 years in good health and CMV-seropositive.

V gene TRBV5-1 combines with J gene TRBJ2-7; a weak D match, TRBD2 (6 bases). The CDR3 totals 13 residues. V was pared by 2 bases and J by 2 bases, with 8 bases between. Germline V CDR1 and CDR2: SGHRS, YFSETQ. The CDR3 DNA follows: TGCGCCAGCAGCTTAACGGGGGCCTACGAGCAGTACTTC. This translates into CASSLTGAYEQYF.

The chain employs TRBV4-1 and TRBJ2-3, with 9 bases lining up with TRBD1. The germline V gene has CDR1 MGHRA and CDR2 YSYEKL. Trimming at V came to 3 bases and at J to 5 bases, leaving 9 bases not matched to a gene. This CDR3 is 16 amino acids long. DNA of the CDR3: TGCGCCAGCAGCCAGAATACCGGGACAGGGATAGATACGCAGTATTTT. It is translated as CASSQNTGTGIDTQYF.

V gene TRBV7-9 combines with J gene TRBJ2-7; a possible D gene is TRBD1 (6 bases). CDR1 is SEHNR and CDR2 is FQNEAQ in the germline V gene (reference sequence). The CDR3 loop spans 14 amino acids. V lost 8 bases to trimming and J lost 4 bases, with 18 bases between them. The CDR3 nucleotides are TGTGCCAGCCGCCCACAGGGTCGGAGTTACGAGCAGTACTTC. It translates to CASRPQGRSYEQYF.

The chain recombines TRBV6-1 with TRBJ2-4; 8 bases are shared with TRBD2. The V gene's germline CDR1 is MNHNS and CDR2 SASEGT. The CDR3 runs to 14 residues. The trim removed 3 bases at V and 3 bases at J, leaving 1 base unmatched. CDR3 protein: CASSDGTSKNIQYF. For the CDR3, the DNA is TGTGCCAGCAGTGACGGGACTAGCAAAAACATTCAGTACTTC.

Of note for this clone: Other DNA sequences in this specimen translate into the identical CDR3. The rearrangement links TRBV2 to TRBJ2-3; D is unresolved. The germline gives CDR1 SNHLY, CDR2 FYNNEI. V lost 5 bases and J lost 3, with 3 bases in between. The CDR3 covers 11 residues. CDR3 DNA: TGTGCCAGCAGTTATACAGATACGCAGTATTTT. It is translated as CASSYTDTQYF.

The chain is built from TRBV13 and TRBJ1-1; 7 bases are shared with TRBD1. Germline lookup yields CDR1 PRHDT and CDR2 FYEKMQ (reference sequence). J lost 1 base, V lost 3 bases, and 5 bases had no gene match. CDR3 length: 15 amino acids. This chain's CDR3 is CASSFPTGSNTEAFF. As DNA, the CDR3 is TGTGCCAGCAGCTTTCCGACAGGGTCGAACACTGAAGCTTTCTTT.

This clone was seen once. The same CDR3 also results from other DNA sequences found in this sample. The chain has TRBV7-2 and TRBJ2-3; D is uncertain. V was pared by 6 bases and J by 0 bases, with 4 bases between. Germline values: CDR1 SGHTA, CDR2 FQGNSA. The CDR3 has 12 residues. The chain's CDR3 is CASSRSTDTQYF. The CDR3 nucleotides are TGTGCCAGCAGTCGTAGCACAGATACGCAGTATTTT.

The chain links TRBV6-1 to TRBJ1-5; 7 nucleotides line up with TRBD1. CDR1 and CDR2 from the germline V gene are MNHNS and SASEGT. This CDR3 is 13 amino acids long. The V segment lost 4 bases and the J segment 5 bases; nucleotides outside the gene matches: 2. CDR3 amino acids: CASSGQGDQPQHF. The CDR3 nucleotides read TGTGCCAGCAGTGGGCAGGGGGATCAGCCCCAGCATTTT.

The chain couples TRBV5-4 to TRBJ2-5; D perhaps matches TRBD2 (5 bases). Trimming removed 5 bases at V and 3 bases at J, with 11 bases between. Looked up from germline, CDR1 is SGHNT and CDR2 is YYREEE (reference sequence). The CDR3 is 13 residues long. CDR3 loop: CASRFVSEETQYF. CDR3 sequence (DNA): TGTGCCAGCAGATTCGTTAGCGAAGAGACCCAGTACTTC.

V is TRBV19 and J is TRBJ1-1; possible D gene TRBD1, 5 bases. The CDR3 is 14 amino acids. V was pared by 5 bases and J by 1 base, with 11 bases between. CDR1 is LNHDA and CDR2 is SQIVND in the germline V gene (reference sequence). CDR3 protein: CASSRGVSNTEAFF. CDR3 nucleotide sequence: TGTGCCAGTAGTCGGGGGGTCTCGAACACTGAAGCTTTCTTT.

The J gene is TRBJ1-3, the V gene TRBV7-2; TRBD1 matches at 8 bases. The CDR3 consists of 15 residues. Germline lookup yields CDR1 SGHTA and CDR2 FQGNSA. Trimming removed 5 bases from V and 1 base from J; junction bases left unmatched: 4. The CDR3 reads CASSQDRASGNTIYF. The CDR3 region has the DNA TGTGCCAGCAGCCAGGACAGGGCTTCTGGAAACACCATATATTTT. The variable domain in full, completed from reference TRBV7-2 and TRBJ1-3, reads GAGVSQSPSNKVTEKGKDVELRCDPISGHTALYWYRQSLGQGLEFLIYFQGNSAPDKSGLPSDRFSAERTGGSVSTLTIQRTQQEDSAVYLCASSQDRASGNTIYFGEGSWLTVV.

The CDR3 region is CAWSPFGTGGFGELFF. CDR3 DNA sequence: TGTGCCTGGAGTCCCTTTGGGACAGGGGGGTTCGGGGAGCTGTTTTTT. This chain uses TRBV30 with TRBJ2-2, with 11 positions matching TRBD1. Germline V CDR1 and CDR2: GTSNPN, SVGIG (reference sequence). After removal of 2 bases from V and 7 bases from J, the junction contained 9 bases not matched to a gene. The CDR3 runs 16 residues.

This clone was seen a few times. V gene TRBV7-3 combines with J gene TRBJ2-5; 8 bases are shared with TRBD2. Germline V gene sequence: CDR1 SGHTA, CDR2 FQGTGA. V lost 1 base, J lost 3 bases, and 4 bases stayed unmatched. There are 15 residues in the CDR3. CDR3 residues: CASSLSGGREETQYF. The CDR3, as DNA: TGTGCCAGCAGCTTAAGCGGGGGGCGAGAAGAGACCCAGTACTTC.

The chain couples TRBV19 to TRBJ1-1; 8 nucleotides agree with TRBD1. J lost 5 bases, V lost 2 bases, and 4 bases had no gene match. The CDR3 runs to 14 residues. CDR1 and CDR2 from the germline V gene are LNHDA and SQIVND (reference sequence). The CDR3 region has the DNA TGTGCCAGTAGTATACGCGGACAGGGAACTGAAGCTTTCTTT. It yields the protein CASSIRGQGTEAFF.

This clone was counted a few times. V and J are TRBV2 and TRBJ1-1; no firm D call. V lost 3 bases to trimming and J lost 8 bases, with 16 bases between them. CDR3 length: 14 amino acids. CDR1 and CDR2 (germline): SNHLY, FYNNEI. The DNA of the CDR3 is TGTGCCAGCAGTGATTGGTCTCTGACCGGGGAAGCTTTCTTT. Its translation is CASSDWSLTGEAFF.

The table lists this clone with a few counts. The chain joins TRBV27 to TRBJ1-2; TRBD1 is a possible D gene (5 bases). Germline V gives CDR1 MNHEY, CDR2 SMNVEV (reference sequence). The CDR3 is 13 amino acids. The V and J ends lost 3 bases and 3 bases respectively, with 8 bases between them. The CDR3 loop reads CASSLGLDYGYTF. The CDR3 DNA is TGTGCCAGCAGTTTGGGACTGGACTATGGCTACACCTTC.

This chain links TRBV7-9 with TRBJ2-1, with 15 bases matching TRBD2. This CDR3 has 19 residues. Germline V gives CDR1 SEHNR, CDR2 FQNEAQ (reference sequence). The ends lost 2 bases at V and 3 bases at J; junction bases unmatched: 8. DNA for the CDR3: TGTGCCAGCAGCTTATATCGGACTAGCGGGAGGGCCTTCTACAATGAGCAGTTCTTC. It translates to CASSLYRTSGRAFYNEQFF.